This T cell receptor (beta chain) is from a study of cytomegalovirus exposure and HLA in healthy donors (dated by TCRdb to about 2017). Study-level background: An earlier analysis of approximately 640 of the donors reported about 250 Gb of sequence data and 117 million unique TCR beta sequences from 150 million to 200 million T cells. An early release covering roughly 640 HLA-typed donors comprised 250 to 350 gigabases of sequencing data and around 86 million unique TCR sequences. The genetic ancestry cluster associated with self-reported Caucasian donors included 80% to 90% of the roughly 360 genotyped donors. The study aimed to test whether signatures of past pathogen exposure could be identified by cataloging public T cell receptors. The study profiled the T cell repertoires of around 700 subjects by immunosequencing and related them to cytomegalovirus serostatus. In addition to the first cohort of 650 to 750 subjects, a separate validation cohort of around 110 different subjects was used. To predict cytomegalovirus infection status, the study brought together high-throughput TCR immunosequencing, statistical association of individual TCRs with disease status, and machine learning. A later analysis re-analyzed previously published TCR beta repertoires from 550 to 700 donors and added high-resolution HLA genotyping to study TCR occurrence patterns. Rather than using new phenotypic data, the later analysis identified candidate immune exposures from TCR beta sequences and from how often those sequences occurred across donors. In an earlier analysis of a few hundred of the donors, high-throughput TCR beta sequencing was used to judge whether each TCR beta V gene segment behaved as functional or pseudogenic. Donor age, sex, ethnicity and CMV serostatus were compiled alongside the repertoire data. A later genetic analysis used genome-wide SNP genotypes for about 65% of the 666 donors, treating that subset as a discovery cohort. All discovery cohort repertoires had been generated using a single sequencing platform. HLA typing covered class I and class II loci at four-digit resolution. The number of typed donors differed by locus: about 620-630 for A, B, C, DRB1 and DQB1; about 520 for DQA1; some 610 for DPA1; and roughly 450 for DPB1. A few DR-DQ haplotypes were handled as single units for association and clustering because linkage in the cohort was strong. Among roughly 400 genotyped donors of the cohort, an average of approximately 240,000 unique TCR beta nucleotide sequences was sequenced per donor, of which 15% to 20% were non-productive.

Relative to germline, V is 4 bases shorter and J is 6 bases shorter, with 19 bases between their ends. Via the germline V gene, CDR1 is SGDLS and CDR2 YYNGEE. The CDR3 spans 16 residues, from the cysteine through the phenylalanine. Only the CDR3 portion is preserved as DNA: 48 bases, with reading frame beginning at the first base. Notes on this clone: Its binding antigen is unknown. No clone much larger than this one lies a single base away; base qualities are absent.

Here is what the overall study found, with its caveats: HLA typing was unavailable for some donors at each locus, so association tests used only the typed subset. V-gene and J-gene trimming of TCR beta chains was associated with a missense DCLRE1C variant in a later genetic analysis, and the association was replicated in an independent cohort. It was suggested by the authors that the approach could potentially be generalized to other disease states and immunological phenotypes. In a later analysis, the rate of TCR association differed among HLA loci, with DRB1 alleles having the most associated TCRs and HLA-C alleles having the fewest. In vitro tests confirmed that a few of the cytomegalovirus-associated TCR beta chains recognize cytomegalovirus antigens. Across donors, most TCR sequences were observed very rarely, whereas some public TCRs were present in many individuals. Compared with the 666-donor mean, donors in an Asian-associated ancestry cluster had fewer N-insertions in productive TCRs, according to a later genetic analysis. For the cohort, immune exposure information was limited to CMV serostatus. When HLA alleles, especially DR and DQ, strongly co-occurred, attributing TCR associations to individual alleles was difficult. According to a later analysis, most CMV-associated TCR beta chains appeared to be HLA-restricted, and the HLA associations seemed to be driven largely by CMV exposure. A further reported finding was that TCR beta sequences accurately predicted the HLA-A and HLA-B alleles for most subjects in the first cohort. Some IMGT-functional V segments, including TRBV6-2 and TRBV6-3, could not be told apart with the 87-base-pair reads, so those segments were excluded. In a later analysis, several top co-occurrence clusters were reported to appear linked to parvovirus B19, influenza, CMV and Epstein-Barr virus. In this cohort, only TCR beta chains were sequenced, and detectable features were limited by the absence of alpha or paired-chain data. The earlier analysis of a few hundred of the donors excluded approximately 15 rarely observed V segments, including chromosome 9 orphons, because counts were too low. The sequencing pipeline was judged likely to have produced a cluster of highly shared sequence variants as a technical artifact. The study listed 164 TCR beta chains as associated with cytomegalovirus. In an earlier analysis of some 540 of the donors, most TCR beta V segments appeared in productive rearrangements about 87% or about 30% of the time, broadly matching IMGT annotations. Linkage disequilibrium might explain the correlated functional status among segregating V segments, but an unknown experimental factor could not be excluded. Cytomegalovirus status was reported to be diagnosed by the classifier with high specificity and sensitivity in both the original and validation cohorts. The presence/absence analyses assumed that sequencing depth was roughly uniform across donors, and that assumption may not be true. In a later analysis, HLA-associated TCR beta chains were found to be more clonally expanded and to have lower generation probabilities than equally common non-associated chains. At a false discovery rate of 0.05, a later analysis linked some 18,000 TCR beta sequences to specific HLA alleles.

The cohort was made up of about 670 healthy bone marrow donors. Cohort members were all nominally healthy when sampled, although unrecorded immune exposures were likely present. The donor tested CMV seropositive and was one of the 289 seropositive cohort members. A peripheral blood sample was collected from each donor, and TCR beta sequencing was performed on peripheral blood mononuclear cells. The Qiagen DNeasy Blood Extraction Kit was used to extract genomic DNA from the blood cell samples. Libraries were constructed by the immunoSEQ multiplex PCR assay. For the multiplex PCR, a mixture combining 60 forward primers for TCR Vbeta segments and 13 reverse primers for TCR Jbeta segments was used. Amplification of the CDR3 region of rearranged TCR beta genes was performed with a multiplex PCR assay on genomic DNA. On the Illumina HiSeq System, the amplified TCR beta libraries were sequenced as 87-base-pair reads. Regarding the original processing steps: A later analysis tallied around 80 million unique TCR beta chains across the 666 repertoires, and roughly 11 million of those chains were shared by two or more donors. To remove PCR and sequencing errors, raw reads were error-corrected and collapsed into unique sequences using a nearest-neighbor algorithm that merged closely related sequences. V, D and J gene segments were assigned by aligning CDR3 sequences to IMGT reference sequences. For a sequence to be retained, a match of at least six nucleotides was required to both a V gene segment and a J gene segment. Rearrangements were classified as productive when the CDR3 lacked stop codons and remained in frame with V and J, and all other rearrangements were classified as non-productive. Following IMGT convention, CDR3 was defined as the stretch from the second conserved V-encoded cysteine to the conserved J-encoded phenylalanine. The earlier analysis of 587 of the donors excluded any sequence lacking an unambiguous match to a single V gene segment. An earlier analysis of 587 of the donors classified V segments as functional when productive rearrangements were above 56.7% and as segregating when the standard deviation between donors was above 5%. A statistical classification framework was built for diagnosing cytomegalovirus status from the catalog of TCR beta chain sequences. In a later analysis, V and J genes were assigned by comparing TCR nucleotide sequences against IMGT/GENE-DB human TR gene sequences. The TCRdist pipeline was used in a later analysis to assign CDR3 sequences and most-parsimonious VDJ recombination scenarios. In a later analysis, every TCR beta chain was defined by the combination of its CDR3 amino acid sequence and its V-gene family, and reads without a unique V-gene family were dropped. In a later analysis, approximately 640 highly shared, low-generation-probability nucleotide sequences were removed to address suspected cross-contamination and a sequencing artifact. For each public chain, a later analysis derived a clonal expansion index from normalized ranks of inferred template counts within each repertoire. In a later analysis, generation probabilities were computed with a VDJ recombination model fitted to out-of-frame rearrangements, and the resulting probabilities were checked against IGoR. Hypergeometric tests were used in a later analysis to score TCR-TCR, TCR-HLA and TCR-CMV co-occurrence, with a repertoire-size bias correction applied to the TCR pairs. A later analysis estimated false discovery rates by permuting HLA or CMV assignments 20 times. A later analysis grouped co-occurring TCRs with DBSCAN, adding TCRdist sequence similarity when clustering within HLA-allele-positive subsets. Co-occurrence clustering excluded repertoires with fewer than 30,000 or more than 120,000 public chains, plus five with anomalous nucleotide sharing. TCRdb retrieved this table from immuneACCESS and kept in-frame rearrangements only. Not all clones are present; in checked studies, unresolved V genes account for under half, and no reason is known for the remainder. V, J and clone size reflect that table, while D and trimming were determined from the DNA. A total of under 120,000 clones appear in this sample, around two thirds of them only once. The top ten clones comprise roughly 2.6% of the sample.

Input material: PBMCs. The TCR comes from a man in his forties or fifties in good health and CMV-seropositive. The rearrangement combines TRBV9 with TRBJ2-2; the best D guess is TRBD2, with 6 bases matching. The nucleotide sequence reads as follows: TGTGCCAGCAGCCCGCGGGAAATCGTTCGTTCCGGGGAGCTGTTTTTT. It codes for CASSPREIVRSGELFF.